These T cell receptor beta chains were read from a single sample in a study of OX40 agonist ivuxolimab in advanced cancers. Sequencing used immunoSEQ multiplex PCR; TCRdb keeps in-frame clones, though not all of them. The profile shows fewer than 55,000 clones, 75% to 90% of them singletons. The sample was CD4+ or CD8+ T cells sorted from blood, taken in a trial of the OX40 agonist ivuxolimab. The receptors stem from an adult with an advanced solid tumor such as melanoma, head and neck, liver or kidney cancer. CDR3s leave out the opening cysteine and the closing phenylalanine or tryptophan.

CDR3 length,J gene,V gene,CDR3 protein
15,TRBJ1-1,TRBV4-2,ASSQVGFAGGNTEAF
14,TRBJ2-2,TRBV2,ASTLNWGQNTGELF
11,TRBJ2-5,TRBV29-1,SVPAGGQETQY
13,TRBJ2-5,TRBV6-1,ASSEMGQAAGAQY
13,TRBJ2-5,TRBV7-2,ASSIMSGARETQY
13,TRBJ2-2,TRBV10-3,AISESGTNTGELF
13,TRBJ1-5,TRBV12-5,ASGLPGQLNQPQH
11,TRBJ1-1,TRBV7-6,ASSFLENTEAF
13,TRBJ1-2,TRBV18,ASSPKGAPNYGYT
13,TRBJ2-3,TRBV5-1,ASGAGASGADTQY
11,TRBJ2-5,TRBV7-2,ASSSRLTETQY
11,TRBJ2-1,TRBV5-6,ASSLGLANEQF
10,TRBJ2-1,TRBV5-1,ASRDRNNEQF
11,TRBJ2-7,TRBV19,ASTPERGYEQY
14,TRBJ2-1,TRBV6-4,ASSIVAGGLGNEQF
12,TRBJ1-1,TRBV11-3,ASSLARSNTEAF
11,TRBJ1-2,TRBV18,ASSPRRGMSYT
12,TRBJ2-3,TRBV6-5,ASSYGHVADTQY
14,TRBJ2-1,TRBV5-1,ASSLIGTGRHDEQF
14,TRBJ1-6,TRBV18,ASSPEGQGGDSPLH
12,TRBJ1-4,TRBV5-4,ASSQTGTDEKLF
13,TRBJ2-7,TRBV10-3,AISDSAGPSYEQY
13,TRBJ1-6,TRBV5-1,ASSLGTLYNSPLH
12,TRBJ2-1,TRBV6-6,ASSISGVGNEQF
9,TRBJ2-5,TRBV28,ASGRSETQY
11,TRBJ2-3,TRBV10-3,AIYGGVTDTQY
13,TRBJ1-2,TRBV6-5,ASSTSGGAGYGYT
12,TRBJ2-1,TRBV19,ASMAGGSYNEQF
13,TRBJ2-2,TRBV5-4,ASSLETPNTGELF
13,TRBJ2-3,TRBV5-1,ASSLDRGSVDTQY
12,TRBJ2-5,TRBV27,ASGRKRGQETQY
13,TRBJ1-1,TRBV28,ASSELGYSNTEAF
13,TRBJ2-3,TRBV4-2,ASSLWGGSADTQY
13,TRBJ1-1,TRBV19,ASSMGWGQTTEAF
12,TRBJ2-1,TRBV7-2,ASSLIRGRDEQF
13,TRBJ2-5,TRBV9,ASSPQPGAWETQY
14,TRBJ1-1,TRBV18,ASSPVQRGQNTEAF
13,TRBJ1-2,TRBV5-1,ASSLLGGRNYGYT